The sample holds many counts of the clone carrying this T cell receptor beta chain. From germline, CDR1 is MNHNS and CDR2 SASEGT. This CDR3 region has 14 residues. With V trimmed by 4 bases and J by 2 bases, 5 bases remained unmatched. The sample is drawn from a study of regulatory T cells in long-lasting Graves disease. Time point of the sample: persistent/refractory GD, antithyroid drugs over 5 years with positive TRAb. Scientists built the TCR library using RNA that was extracted from PBMCs. Arm-PCR of CDR3 regions and iRepertoire HTBI primers were used to build TCR beta libraries. TCRdb reprocessed the multiplex PCR reads via MiXCR and lists one record per CDR3 protein. The sample lists 350,000 to 500,000 distinct CDR3 sequences, 21% occurring once.

This clonotype originated in a female donor with Graves disease. The chain uses TRBV6-1 and TRBJ2-7, with 7 bases fitting TRBD2. Sequenced material: peripheral blood mononuclear cells (PBMCs), taken when the disease was refractory, from a patient treated with antithyroid drugs. CDR3 protein: CASSGTRFAYEQYF. CDR3 DNA sequence: TGTGCCAGCAGTGGGACTAGGTTCGCCTACGAGCAGTACTTC.